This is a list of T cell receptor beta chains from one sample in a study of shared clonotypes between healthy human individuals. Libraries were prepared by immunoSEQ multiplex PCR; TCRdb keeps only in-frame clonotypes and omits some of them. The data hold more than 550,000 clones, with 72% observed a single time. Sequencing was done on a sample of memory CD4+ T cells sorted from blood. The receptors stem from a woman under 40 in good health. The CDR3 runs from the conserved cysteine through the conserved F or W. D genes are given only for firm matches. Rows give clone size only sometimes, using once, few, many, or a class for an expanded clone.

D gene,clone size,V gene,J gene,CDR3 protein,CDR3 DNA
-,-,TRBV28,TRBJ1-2,CASSIPGGTNYGYTF,TGTGCCAGCAGTATCCCGGGGGGTACTAACTATGGCTACACCTTC
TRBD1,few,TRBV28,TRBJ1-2,CASLDRGPNYGYTF,TGTGCCAGCCTGGACAGGGGGCCCAACTATGGCTACACCTTC
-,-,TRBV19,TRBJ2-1,CASSMWRSSYNEQFF,TGTGCCAGTAGTATGTGGCGAAGCTCCTACAATGAGCAGTTCTTC
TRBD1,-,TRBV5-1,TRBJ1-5,CASSLGLTGGDQPQHF,TGCGCCAGCAGCTTGGGCCTAACAGGGGGCGATCAGCCCCAGCATTTT
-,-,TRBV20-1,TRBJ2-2,CSAGNTGELFF,TGCAGTGCTGGTAACACCGGGGAGCTGTTTTTT
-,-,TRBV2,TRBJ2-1,CASSGDRYNEQFF,TGTGCCAGCAGTGGGGACCGCTACAATGAGCAGTTCTTC
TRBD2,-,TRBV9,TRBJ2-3,CASSLAGGTDTQYF,TGTGCCAGCAGCCTGGCGGGGGGGACAGATACGCAGTATTTT
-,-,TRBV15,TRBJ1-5,CATSGSLAGRGHQPQHF,TGTGCCACCAGCGGATCCTTGGCGGGTAGGGGCCATCAGCCCCAGCATTTT
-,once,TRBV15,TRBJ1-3,CATSRDQRGNGNTIYF,TGTGCCACCAGCAGAGATCAGCGGGGTAACGGAAACACCATATATTTT
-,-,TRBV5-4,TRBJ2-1,CASSPRPPDEDNEQFF,TGTGCCAGCAGCCCGAGGCCGCCAGACGAGGACAATGAGCAGTTCTTC
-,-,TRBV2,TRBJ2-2,CASSERFTGELFF,TGTGCCAGCAGTGAACGGTTCACCGGGGAGCTGTTTTTT
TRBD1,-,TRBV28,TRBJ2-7,CASSGPWTGSYEQYF,TGTGCCAGCAGCGGCCCATGGACAGGGTCCTACGAGCAGTACTTC
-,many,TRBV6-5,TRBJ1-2,CASSPVTFSLGYTF,TGTGCCAGCAGCCCGGTGACATTCAGCCTTGGCTACACCTTC
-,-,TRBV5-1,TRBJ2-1,CASSLADRDYNEQFF,TGCGCCAGCAGCTTGGCTGATAGGGACTACAATGAGCAGTTCTTC
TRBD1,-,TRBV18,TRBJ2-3,CASSPGTGGSTDTQYF,TGTGCCAGCTCACCAGGGACAGGGGGCAGCACAGATACGCAGTATTTT
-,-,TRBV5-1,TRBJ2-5,CASKGRGYGETQYF,TGCGCCAGCAAGGGCAGGGGATATGGGGAGACCCAGTACTTC
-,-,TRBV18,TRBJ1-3,CASSPRVDSSGNTIYF,TGTGCCAGCTCACCGAGGGTTGACAGCTCTGGAAACACCATATATTTT
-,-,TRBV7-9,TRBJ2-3,CASSRTTPTDTQYF,TGTGCCAGCAGCCGGACTACCCCCACAGATACGCAGTATTTT
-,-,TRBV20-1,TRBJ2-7,CRTREYEQYF,TGCAGGACCCGAGAGTACGAGCAGTACTTC
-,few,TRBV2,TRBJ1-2,CASSDGGRISYGYTF,TGTGCCAGCAGTGATGGGGGACGGATCTCCTATGGCTACACCTTC
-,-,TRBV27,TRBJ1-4,CASRDSYYGKLFF,TGTGCCAGCCGTGACAGCTATTATGGAAAACTGTTTTTT
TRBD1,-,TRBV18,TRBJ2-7,CASSRGQGINEQYF,TGTGCCAGCTCACGGGGACAGGGGATAAACGAGCAGTACTTC
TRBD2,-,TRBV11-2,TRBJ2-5,CASSLGGLAGGRETQYF,TGTGCCAGCAGCTTAGGGGGCCTAGCGGGAGGGAGGGAGACCCAGTACTTC
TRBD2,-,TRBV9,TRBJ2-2,CASSVALAGGPGTGELFF,TGTGCCAGCAGCGTAGCTCTAGCGGGAGGGCCGGGCACCGGGGAGCTGTTTTTT
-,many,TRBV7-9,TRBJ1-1,CASRSATGMNTEAFF,TGTGCCAGCAGATCAGCGACAGGCATGAACACTGAAGCTTTCTTT
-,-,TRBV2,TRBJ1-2,CASTAAGANYGYTF,TGTGCCAGCACTGCGGCGGGGGCTAACTATGGCTACACCTTC
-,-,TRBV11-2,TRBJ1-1,CASSLGGGPFTEAFF,TGTGCCAGCAGCTTAGGTGGGGGGCCTTTCACTGAAGCTTTCTTT
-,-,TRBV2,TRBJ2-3,CASSAQRATDTQYF,TGTGCCAGCAGTGCCCAGCGGGCCACAGATACGCAGTATTTT
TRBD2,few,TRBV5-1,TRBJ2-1,CASSLSSGSYNEQFF,TGCGCCAGCAGCCTCTCTAGCGGAAGCTACAATGAGCAGTTCTTC
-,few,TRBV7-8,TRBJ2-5,CASSLGRQQETQYF,TGTGCCAGCAGCTTAGGAAGGCAGCAAGAGACCCAGTACTTC
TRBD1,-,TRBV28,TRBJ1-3,CASSLPGTGGNTIYF,TGTGCCAGCAGTCTGCCCGGGACAGGCGGAAACACCATATATTTT
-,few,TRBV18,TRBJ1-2,CASSPGEGGRGYTF,TGTGCCAGCTCACCTGGCGAGGGAGGGCGTGGCTACACCTTC
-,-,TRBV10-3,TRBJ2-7,CAISEPSRNGGEQYF,TGTGCCATCAGTGAGCCCTCCAGGAACGGAGGCGAGCAGTACTTC
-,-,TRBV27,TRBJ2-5,CASSSTYQETQYF,TGTGCCAGCAGTTCTACCTACCAAGAGACCCAGTACTTC
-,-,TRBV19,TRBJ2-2,CASSPGQGDRELFF,TGTGCCAGTAGCCCTGGGCAGGGTGACCGGGAGCTGTTTTTT
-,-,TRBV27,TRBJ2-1,CASSFRGEQFF,TGTGCCAGCAGTTTCAGGGGTGAGCAGTTCTTC
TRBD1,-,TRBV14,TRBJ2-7,CASSQLYRGSYEQYF,TGTGCCAGCAGCCAGTTATACAGGGGCTCCTACGAGCAGTACTTC
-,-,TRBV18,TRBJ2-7,CASSPRDGAYEQYF,TGTGCCAGCTCACCACGGGACGGTGCCTACGAGCAGTACTTC
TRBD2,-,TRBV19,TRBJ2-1,CASSIKNSGRGAYNEQFF,TGTGCCAGTAGTATAAAGAATAGCGGGAGGGGGGCCTACAATGAGCAGTTCTTC
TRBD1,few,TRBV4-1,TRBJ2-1,CASSQTGVNEQFF,TGCGCCAGCAGCCAAACAGGGGTCAATGAGCAGTTCTTC
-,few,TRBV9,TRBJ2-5,CASSVGQDKETQYF,TGTGCCAGCAGCGTAGGACAAGATAAAGAGACCCAGTACTTC